The rows below give T cell receptor beta chains drawn from one sample of a study of graft-versus-host responses after intestinal transplantation. Measured with immunoSEQ multiplex PCR; TCRdb has only the in-frame clones, and not every one. The sample comprises 130,000 to 150,000 clones, around nine tenths of which are singletons, and approximately 0.2% rests with the top ten. Their target antigens are unknown. The sequences come from unstimulated CD4+ T cells sorted from spleen or lymph node cells, collected before intestinal transplant. The receptors stem from a human donor who received an intestinal transplant. The conserved cysteine and the conserved F or W are not part of the CDR3 here. Where a row states a size, it is once, few, many or the class of an expanded clone; other rows omit it.

clone_size v_call cdr3_aa
NA TRBV7-2 ASSLGLAIPSYEQY
NA TRBV5-4 ASSLASDLLETQY
NA TRBV30 AWSKGGGYGYT
NA TRBV18 ASSSLRASTDTQY
NA TRBV9 ASSVDVGVVTGELF
NA TRBV19 ASSIGAGETQY
NA TRBV7-2 ASSLDRGSREAQY
NA TRBV19 ASSKTLQGAGSGANVLT
NA TRBV29-1 SVLTSGSYNEQF
NA TRBV9 ASSPIRGTPYNEQF
NA TRBV19 ASSMDSFHGYT
NA TRBV5-1 ASSLEPGIFQPQH
NA TRBV19 ASSSWDSAEAF
NA TRBV7-2 ASSLLGSSYNEQF
NA TRBV27 ASRMAGDTEAF
NA TRBV18 ASSPGRDTQY
NA TRBV7-2 ASSLASGYTEAF
NA TRBV28 ASSLGQGTYNEQF
NA TRBV5-1 ASSSGISDTQY
NA TRBV19 ASSTGQVYGYT
NA TRBV2 ASSLPSYEQY
NA TRBV4-2 ASSQESSGRGRDEQF
few TRBV7-2 ASTGISEREAF
NA TRBV6-5 ASSYGAGGREQF
NA TRBV28 ASIAGATGGELF
NA TRBV6-6 ASSYAQGPAKNVQY
NA TRBV5-1 ASSLGTGYGYT
NA TRBV6-6 ASSYVSNQPQH
NA TRBV7-9 ASSPRDTSYEQY